This T cell receptor (beta chain) was found in a study of immune characterization of retroperitoneal liposarcoma. TCRdb redid the calling of the PCR reads with MiXCR, one entry per CDR3 protein. This sample yields roughly 9,300 distinct CDR3 sequences, of which 37% are seen a single time; about 9.4% belongs to the top ten. The specimen was tumor tissue. This clonotype was obtained from a female donor with retroperitoneal liposarcoma.

The CDR3 DNA reads as TGTGCCAGCAGTTACTGGACAGGGGCCTCAACTAATGAAAAACTGTTTTTT. This encodes CASSYWTGASTNEKLFF. The chain couples TRBV12-3 or TRBV12-4 to TRBJ1-4; 9 nucleotides match TRBD1. This CDR3 is 17 amino acids long. V was clipped by 4 bases and J by 0 bases; unmatched bases: 6.